Each of the 8 T cell receptor beta chains below was sequenced from the same sample in a study of T cell responses to AZD1222 COVID-19 vaccine. TCRdb's table, derived via immunoSEQ multiplex PCR, lists solely in-frame clones and lacks some. The data contain 75,000 to 85,000 clones, about 83% of them singletons. The specimen comprised peripheral blood, sampled 28 days after the second dose of the MenACWY control vaccine. Every receptor here comes from an adult who received the MenACWY meningococcal vaccine as a control.

This clone was recorded once. The chain recombines TRBV29-1 with TRBJ2-7, with TRBD1 identical over 9 bases. With 1 base clipped from V and 1 base from J, the junction kept 2 bases outside the gene matches. The CDR3 extends over 14 amino acids. From germline, CDR1 is SQVTM and CDR2 ANQGSEA. In DNA form, the CDR3 reads TGCAGCGTTGAAGTTGGACAGGGGTCCTACGAGCAGTACTTC. Protein: CSVEVGQGSYEQYF.

The chain employs TRBV28 and TRBJ1-6; D is ambiguous. Between the trimmed V and J ends, which lost 2 bases and 5 bases, there was a span of 7 bases. This CDR3 has 14 amino acids. Per germline, CDR1 MDHEN and CDR2 SYDVKM. The CDR3 sequence is CASSLVQDNSPLHF. The CDR3 DNA reads TGTGCCAGCAGTTTAGTGCAGGATAATTCACCCCTCCACTTT.

The rearrangement uses TRBV5-1 and TRBJ1-1; 7 bases are a match to TRBD1. Unmatched junction bases numbered 6, after V lost 2 bases and J lost 5 bases. CDR3 length: 14 residues. Germline CDR1 is SGHRS and CDR2 is YFSETQ. The CDR3 is CASSFGRGITEAFF. As DNA, the CDR3 is TGCGCCAGCAGCTTCGGCAGGGGGATTACTGAAGCTTTCTTT.

The rearrangement joins TRBV4-1 to TRBJ1-2, with D uncertain. V dropped 0 bases and J dropped 1 base, with 9 bases sitting between them. Germline V gene data show CDR1 as MGHRA and CDR2 as YSYEKL. This CDR3 spans 15 amino acids. The CDR3 spells CASSQEVTINYGYTF. The CDR3 DNA follows: TGCGCCAGCAGCCAAGAAGTCACAATTAACTATGGCTACACCTTC.

The V and J genes are TRBV7-2 and TRBJ1-2, with TRBD1 as a possible D gene (6 bases). V was shortened by 5 bases and J by 8 bases, with 21 bases between the two germline ends. This CDR3 comprises 15 residues. Germline V gives CDR1 SGHTA, CDR2 FQGNSA. In DNA, the CDR3 is TGTGCCAGCAGCGACGAAACAGGGTATCGTTTCGGCTACACCTTC. This gives the protein CASSDETGYRFGYTF.

The V call is TRBV28, the J call TRBJ2-7; D is possibly TRBD2 (6 bases). From germline, CDR1 is MDHEN and CDR2 SYDVKM. There are 15 residues in the CDR3. V lost 6 bases and J 0 bases, leaving 15 bases between the germline ends. CDR3 sequence reads: CASRRPLGGSYEQYF. The CDR3 DNA is TGTGCCAGCAGGCGTCCCCTCGGGGGCTCCTACGAGCAGTACTTC.

The chain uses TRBV19 and TRBJ1-2, with D perhaps matching TRBD1 (5 bases). The ends were cut back, 8 bases at V and 5 bases at J, with 12 bases in the middle. The CDR3 contains 12 residues. Germline CDR1 LNHDA, CDR2 SQIVND (reference sequence). This chain's CDR3 is CASGDRWYGYTF. CDR3 nucleotide sequence: TGTGCCAGTGGAGACAGATGGTATGGCTACACCTTC.

The chain has TRBV11-2 and TRBJ1-5; D gene ambiguous. Germline V gives CDR1 SGHAT, CDR2 FQNNGV. With 0 bases removed from V and 3 bases from J, the gap between germline ends came to 3 bases. This CDR3 spans 13 amino acids. The CDR3 region has the DNA TGTGCCAGCAGCTTAGATGACAATCAGCCCCAGCATTTT. It translates to CASSLDDNQPQHF.